This T cell receptor beta chain is from a study of monozygotic twins with cystic fibrosis. Produced via immunoSEQ multiplex PCR; TCRdb's table is partial and in-frame only. The sample records 8,000 to 10,000 clones, 98% to 99% being singletons. J gave up 6 bases and V 2 bases, and 10 bases lay outside the gene matches. Germline-derived CDR1 and CDR2 are SEHNR and FQNEAQ (reference sequence). The CDR3 sequence is 15 residues long. Concerning this clone: The antigen is undetermined.

General study findings and limits: In 13 of 16 pairs, V gene usage was closest to the co-twin's. Unrelated CF individuals shared fewer identical clonotypes than monozygotic CF twins. Low clonality (median approximately 0.0095) suggested a mostly naive repertoire. Age, concordance and disease severity did not associate with shared CDR3 numbers.

The chain carries TRBV7-9 and TRBJ2-7; 7 bases are a match to TRBD1. This TCR was sampled from a girl between 2 and 10 years old with cystic fibrosis. The material sequenced was blood. CDR3 residues: CASSLSTRGFSEQYF. For the CDR3, the DNA is TGTGCCAGCAGCTTATCCACCAGGGGGTTCTCCGAGCAGTACTTC.